This is a list of T cell receptor beta chains from one sample in a study of cytomegalovirus exposure and HLA in healthy donors. The method was immunoSEQ multiplex PCR; TCRdb's version includes in-frame clones alone and lacks a portion of them. The data hold 130,000 to 150,000 clones, with about 89% observed a single time. The source material was PBMCs. The receptor set was obtained from a man between 18 and 29 years old in good health and CMV-seronegative. Each CDR3 is given without its conserved first and last residue. The order of the fields is CDR3 protein, D gene, V gene, CDR3 length, J gene. The D gene is left open where the match is weak.

SAASTDTQY - TRBV20-1 9 TRBJ2-3
ASSAPKRLAKNIQY - TRBV6-1 14 TRBJ2-4
ASSIGPRGSSYNEQF - TRBV19 15 TRBJ2-1
ASGVAGGPRDEQY TRBD2 TRBV2 13 TRBJ2-7
ASSGIALSYNEQF - TRBV19 13 TRBJ2-1
ASSASGSEGETQY TRBD2 TRBV7-2 13 TRBJ2-5
ATPDRVHGYT TRBD1 TRBV2 10 TRBJ1-2
ASSYSGLGATDTQY TRBD2 TRBV6-6 14 TRBJ2-3
ASSSNNEQF - TRBV7-2 9 TRBJ2-1
ASSQIDSTNYGYT - TRBV4-1 13 TRBJ1-2
ASSQAGAGTYEQY - TRBV5-1 13 TRBJ2-7
ASSYSGTKQETQY TRBD2 TRBV6-5 13 TRBJ2-5
ATSDAGGENIQY TRBD2 TRBV19 12 TRBJ2-4
ASSVKPRQETQY - TRBV7-7 12 TRBJ2-5
ASSRQGNTEAF TRBD1 TRBV16 11 TRBJ1-1
ALGSLPDTQY - TRBV6-5 10 TRBJ2-3
ASSVDPSRPNSPLH - TRBV9 14 TRBJ1-6
ASSYRTDTYEQY - TRBV6-5 12 TRBJ2-7
ASSLDSLRDTNYGYT - TRBV7-9 15 TRBJ1-2
ASRVRGWRPGELF - TRBV28 13 TRBJ2-2
ASSPGTSGLNEQF TRBD2 TRBV11-2 13 TRBJ2-1
ASSPGTAGVSGKEQF TRBD2 TRBV5-1 15 TRBJ2-1
ATSREDIMNTEAF - TRBV15 13 TRBJ1-1
ASSLKRTSGGKTGELF TRBD2 TRBV7-3 16 TRBJ2-2
ASSSSGRDEQF TRBD2 TRBV5-6 11 TRBJ2-1